Sequencing of this T cell receptor beta chain was carried out in a study of T cell responses to AZD1222 COVID-19 vaccine. Overall study results and limits: Donors in the cohort were predominantly white British and more often female, and clonal diversity was possibly underestimated.

A remark on this clone: What it recognizes is unknown.

The data were produced by immunoSEQ multiplex PCR, yet TCRdb's version contains in-frame clones alone and is incomplete. The repertoire holds about 60,000 clones, with 84% as singletons. Per the germline V gene, CDR1 is SGHRS and CDR2 is YFSETQ. The CDR3 totals 12 residues. Trimming stripped 5 bases from V and 5 bases from J, with 10 bases between. The genes are TRBV5-1 and TRBJ2-5; weak D call: TRBD2 (6 bases). The clonotype originates from an adult in good health. Sequenced material: peripheral blood, taken on day 0 of AZD1222 vaccination. In DNA, the CDR3 is TGCGCCAGCAGGGGGGGAGAGGAGACCCAGTACTTC. Residues: CASRGGEETQYF.